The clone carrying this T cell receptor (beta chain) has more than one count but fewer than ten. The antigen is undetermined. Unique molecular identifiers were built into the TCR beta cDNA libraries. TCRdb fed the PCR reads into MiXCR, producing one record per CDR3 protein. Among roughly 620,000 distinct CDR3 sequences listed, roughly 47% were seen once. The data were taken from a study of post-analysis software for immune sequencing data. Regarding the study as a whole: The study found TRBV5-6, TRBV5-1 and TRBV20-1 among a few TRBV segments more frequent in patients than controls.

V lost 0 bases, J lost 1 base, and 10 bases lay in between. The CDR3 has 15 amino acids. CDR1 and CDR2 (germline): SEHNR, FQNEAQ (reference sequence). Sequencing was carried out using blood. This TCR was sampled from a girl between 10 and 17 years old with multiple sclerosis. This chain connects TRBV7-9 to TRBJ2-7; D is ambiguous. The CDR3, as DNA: TGTGCCAGCAGCTTAGCTTCGGCACCTTCCTACGAGCAGTACTTC. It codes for CASSLASAPSYEQYF.